The 2 T cell receptor beta chains below were found in one sample sequenced in a study of blood T cell repertoires in COVID-19. Assay: immunoSEQ multiplex PCR; the TCRdb copy retains only in-frame clones and omits some. The profile shows some 90,000 clones, approximately 90% of them singletons. Sequencing was carried out using peripheral blood. These receptors originate from a woman between 50 and 59 years old in a cohort sampled during active COVID-19.

The V call is TRBV6-5, the J call TRBJ1-5; 7 bases map to TRBD1. The germline V gene encodes CDR1 MNHEY and CDR2 SVGAGI. There are 13 residues in the CDR3. Germline trimming cut 6 bases from V and 3 bases from J; bases unmatched to any gene: 2. CDR3 sequence reads: CASRTGFNQPQHF. DNA of the CDR3: TGTGCCAGCAGGACAGGGTTCAATCAGCCCCAGCATTTT.

The genes are TRBV6-5 and TRBJ1-4; TRBD1 agrees at 8 bases. The CDR3 totals 13 residues. The V gene end was trimmed by 4 bases and the J gene end by 11 bases; junction bases not matched to a gene: 6. From germline, CDR1 is MNHEY and CDR2 SVGAGI. The CDR3 loop reads CASSFLDRGKLFF. CDR3 sequence (DNA): TGTGCCAGCAGTTTTCTCGACAGGGGCAAACTGTTTTTT.